The entry that follows covers one T cell receptor beta chain sequence. This record comes from a study of blood T cell repertoires in COVID-19. Overall study: Nucleic acid was either cDNA or gDNA, and it came from T cells, B-cell-depleted T cells, or PBMCs.

Produced via immunoSEQ multiplex PCR; TCRdb's table is partial and in-frame only. Altogether approximately 250,000 clones are present, about nine tenths being singletons, with the ten largest covering 1.5% to 2%. The J segment lost 8 bases and the V segment lost 5 bases, leaving 24 bases of the junction unmatched. Germline values: CDR1 SGHRS, CDR2 YFSETQ. The CDR3 loop spans 19 amino acids. The J gene is TRBJ2-1, the V gene TRBV5-1, with 8 nucleotides matching TRBD2. The source is a woman in her fifties or sixties who had recovered from COVID-19. Sample: peripheral blood. In DNA form, the CDR3 reads TGCGCCAGCAGTTTTCCCCCCGGGACTAGTATGTTCCGGGATGATGAGCAGTTCTTC. Protein product: CASSFPPGTSMFRDDEQFF.